The 19 T cell receptor beta chains listed next were all sequenced from one sample in a study of beta chain features in type 1 diabetes. Study results and caveats: For Type 1 diabetes patients, all four CD4+ subsets carried TCRB CDR3s that were moderately but significantly shorter.

Expressed TCRB transcripts were sequenced, since all the RNA that had been isolated was reverse transcribed. Only in-frame clones appear in the TCRdb table, and some are missing; sequencing was by immunoSEQ multiplex PCR. Altogether around 250,000 clones are present, around 24% being singletons, with the ten largest covering 0.012%. These receptors' antigens are unknown. Sample: naive CD4+ T cells from blood. These receptors were collected from a woman aged 25 to 45 with type 1 diabetes.

The rearrangement joins TRBV5-1 to TRBJ2-3; a possible D gene is TRBD1 (5 bases). The CDR3 loop spans 14 amino acids. V was clipped by 4 bases and J by 5 bases, with 14 bases between them. Germline lookup yields CDR1 SGHRS and CDR2 YFSETQ. The CDR3 nucleotides are TGCGCCAGCAGCGTGGGCAGGGTCGAAGATACGCAGTATTTT. Encoded protein: CASSVGRVEDTQYF. The whole variable domain, remainder taken from reference TRBV5-1 and TRBJ2-3, is KAGVTQTPRYLIKTRGQQVTLSCSPISGHRSVSWYQQTPGQGLQFLFEYFSETQRNKGNFPGRFSGRQFSNSRSEMNVSTLELGDSALYLCASSVGRVEDTQYFGPGTRLTVL.

The chain carries TRBV5-1 and TRBJ2-7; possible D gene TRBD1, 7 bases. Between the trimmed V and J ends, which lost 5 bases and 3 bases, there was a span of 18 bases. The germline CDR1 and CDR2 sequences are SGHRS and YFSETQ. The CDR3 is 15 amino acids. The CDR3 sequence is CASRYAQGTHYEQYF. CDR3 in DNA: TGCGCCAGCAGATATGCACAGGGGACTCACTACGAGCAGTACTTC.

This clone has a handful of counts. CDR3 DNA sequence: TGTGCCAGCAGCTTAGCCCCACTAAGCGGGAGAGAGACCCAGTACTTC. This sequence encodes CASSLAPLSGRETQYF. The J gene is TRBJ2-5, the V gene TRBV7-8; 8 bases align to TRBD2. The V gene's germline CDR1 is SGHVS and CDR2 FQNEAQ. CDR3 length equals 16 residues. V lost 0 bases and J lost 4; bases outside the gene matches: 7.

The V and J genes are TRBV30 and TRBJ2-1; 8 bases align to TRBD2. This CDR3 has 17 amino acids. Germline V lookup: CDR1 GTSNPN, CDR2 SVGIG (reference sequence). V lost 2 bases to trimming and J lost 8 bases; unmatched junction nucleotides: 17. The CDR3 spells CAWSNRPGLVVGDEQFF. In DNA, the CDR3 is TGTGCCTGGAGTAACCGACCGGGACTAGTGGTTGGGGATGAGCAGTTCTTC. Variable domain in full (rest from reference TRBV30 and TRBJ2-1): SQTIHQWPATLVQPVGSPLSLECTVEGTSNPNLYWYRQAAGRGLQLLFYSVGIGQISSEVPQNLSASRPQDRQFILSSKKLLLSDSGFYLCAWSNRPGLVVGDEQFFGPGTRLTVL.

This clone was seen only a few times. The chain recombines TRBV27 with TRBJ1-2, with 10 nucleotides matching TRBD1. The trim removed 9 bases at V and 6 bases at J, leaving 10 bases unmatched. CDR3 length: 14 residues. The germline V gene has CDR1 MNHEY and CDR2 SMNVEV (reference sequence). The chain's CDR3 is CASLPLGQGNGYTF. CDR3 nucleotide sequence: TGTGCCAGTCTACCTCTGGGACAGGGGAATGGCTACACCTTC.

This clone showed up just a few times. The rearrangement joins TRBV2 to TRBJ2-1, with 8 bases aligning to TRBD1. The CDR3 contains 11 residues. Trimming took 8 bases from V and 8 from J; bases not matched to a gene: 2. The germline gives CDR1 SNHLY, CDR2 FYNNEI. The CDR3 DNA is TGTGCCAGCGGACAGGGCGATGAGCAGTTCTTC. Encoded protein: CASGQGDEQFF.

This clone came up a few times. This rearrangement joins TRBV4-2 to TRBJ2-1; TRBD2 agrees at 7 bases. Germline V CDR1 and CDR2: LGHNA, YNFKEQ. Trimming at V came to 2 bases and at J to 0 bases, leaving 10 bases not matched to a gene. This CDR3 is built from 18 residues. The CDR3 loop reads CASSQPKETSISYNEQFF. CDR3 coding DNA: TGTGCCAGCAGCCAACCTAAAGAGACTAGCATCTCCTACAATGAGCAGTTCTTC.

This clone was seen only a few times. V usage is TRBV25-1 and J usage is TRBJ2-1; 7 nucleotides match TRBD2. Germline values: CDR1 MGHDK, CDR2 SYGVNS. This CDR3 contains 13 residues. Trimming cost V 2 bases and J 7 bases; bases outside gene matches: 2. The CDR3 here is CASSEAGVNEQFF. CDR3 in DNA: TGTGCCAGCAGTGAAGCGGGAGTGAATGAGCAGTTCTTC.

Notes on this clone: Other nucleotide sequences in the sample specify the same CDR3. The CDR3 region has the DNA TGTGCCAGCAGCCCAGGACTAGCGGGCACCGGGGAGCTGTTTTTT. Translation: CASSPGLAGTGELFF. This chain joins TRBV7-3 and TRBJ2-2, with 11 positions matching TRBD2. The CDR3 is 15 amino acids. Germline lookup yields CDR1 SGHTA and CDR2 FQGTGA. Germline trimming cut 5 bases from V and 4 bases from J; bases unmatched to any gene: 3.

The chain recombines TRBV9 with TRBJ2-7, with 7 nucleotides matching TRBD2. After removal of 0 bases from V and 2 bases from J, the junction contained 11 bases not matched to a gene. There are 17 residues in the CDR3. Per the germline V gene, CDR1 is SGDLS and CDR2 is YYNGEE. CDR3 nucleotide sequence: TGTGCCAGCAGCGTAGGATCCGTTCCGGGAGGTCCCTACGAGCAGTACTTC. Translation: CASSVGSVPGGPYEQYF.

In DNA form, the CDR3 reads TGTGCCAGCAGTGACAGCGGGGGTGGCACAGATACGCAGTATTTT. Residues: CASSDSGGGTDTQYF. The gene calls are TRBV6-1 and TRBJ2-3; 8 bases line up with TRBD2. The CDR3 extends over 15 amino acids. V shed 3 bases, J shed 1 base, and the junction held 3 bases outside the gene matches. Germline lookup yields CDR1 MNHNS and CDR2 SASEGT.

V usage is TRBV7-9 and J usage is TRBJ1-5, with 8 nucleotides matching TRBD1. Germline V gene sequence: CDR1 SEHNR, CDR2 FQNEAQ (reference sequence). The V gene end was trimmed by 4 bases and the J gene end by 0 bases; junction bases not matched to a gene: 2. The CDR3 has 15 amino acids. This CDR3 reads CASSSGGHSNQPQHF. CDR3 DNA sequence: TGTGCCAGCAGCTCAGGGGGCCATAGCAATCAGCCCCAGCATTTT.

This clone occurred a few times. The gene calls are TRBV29-1 and TRBJ2-1; TRBD2 aligns across 8 bases. Germline-derived CDR1 and CDR2 are SQVTM and ANQGSEA. Trimming removed 4 bases from V and 15 bases from J; junction bases left unmatched: 5. The CDR3 contains 10 residues. CDR3 sequence: CSVAGTRAFF. CDR3 in DNA: TGCAGCGTTGCCGGGACTAGGGCGTTCTTC.

The chain joins TRBV25-1 to TRBJ2-1; TRBD2 aligns across 7 bases. The CDR3 length is 17 residues. In germline, CDR1 is MGHDK, CDR2 SYGVNS. V gave up 0 bases and J gave up 3 bases; unmatched junction bases: 8. CDR3 protein: CASSEYEASGVYNEQFF. The CDR3 DNA is TGTGCCAGCAGTGAATATGAGGCTAGCGGCGTCTACAATGAGCAGTTCTTC.

J is TRBJ1-2 and V is TRBV30; 7 bases fit TRBD1. The CDR3 has 12 amino acids. J lost 10 bases, V lost 1 base, and 6 bases had no gene match. The germline CDR1 and CDR2 sequences are GTSNPN and SVGIG (reference sequence). The CDR3 nucleotides are TGTGCCTGGAGTGCCGGGACAGTTAACTACACCTTC. Translated: CAWSAGTVNYTF.

In this sample, this clone turned up a few times. The V and J genes are TRBV7-9 and TRBJ1-4; D is possibly TRBD1 (6 bases). Germline CDR1 and CDR2: SEHNR and FQNEAQ (reference sequence). The V and J ends lost 5 bases and 3 bases respectively, with 13 bases between them. The CDR3 covers 15 residues. CDR3 protein: CASSPPTGSNEKLFF. CDR3 coding DNA: TGTGCCAGCAGCCCCCCGACAGGATCTAATGAAAAACTGTTTTTT.

This clone was seen only a few times. V is TRBV5-1 and J is TRBJ1-2; perhaps TRBD1 as D (6 bases). CDR1 SGHRS and CDR2 YFSETQ come from the germline V gene. The CDR3 has 15 residues. The V gene lost 0 bases and the J gene lost 4 bases, with 13 bases spanning the gap. The CDR3 DNA sequence: TGCGCCAGCAGCTTGGGGACGGACAGCCCCTATGGCTACACCTTC. It encodes CASSLGTDSPYGYTF.

The chain has TRBV30 and TRBJ1-4; D gene ambiguous. Germline CDR1 is GTSNPN and CDR2 is SVGIG (reference sequence). The V and J ends lost 4 bases and 4 bases respectively, with 10 bases between them. The CDR3 runs 13 residues. CDR3 sequence (DNA): TGTGCCTGGAACCTCGGTGGTAATGAAAAACTGTTTTTT. Translation gives CAWNLGGNEKLFF.

The chain recombines TRBV5-1 with TRBJ1-1; 8 bases fit TRBD1. V trimming: 0 bases; J trimming: 10 bases; junction bases outside the gene matches: 8. CDR1 SGHRS and CDR2 YFSETQ come from the germline V gene. The CDR3 totals 14 residues. Here the CDR3 DNA reads TGCGCCAGCAGCTTGGAGGGCTCCAGGGGGCTAGCTTTCTTT. As protein: CASSLEGSRGLAFF.